The 8 T cell receptor beta chains presented below share a single source sample, sequenced in a study of T cells in Graves' hyperthyroidism and ophthalmopathy. Using RNA transcripts as the source, TCR beta CDR3 regions were amplified. First-round RT-PCR targeting the TCR CDR3 was performed with the HTBI primer set. TCRdb ran MiXCR on the multiplex PCR reads and lists one entry per CDR3 protein. The repertoire holds over 450,000 distinct CDR3 sequences, with roughly an eighth as singletons. Sequencing input: blood. The receptor set was obtained from a woman aged 18-30 years with Graves' hyperthyroidism.

This clonotype was found a few times. The V gene is TRBV10-2, the J gene TRBJ2-5; 11 nucleotides agree with TRBD2. The CDR3 runs to 19 residues. Germline V gene data show CDR1 as WSHSY and CDR2 as SAAADI. V lost 5 bases to trimming and J lost 5 bases; unmatched junction nucleotides: 19. The CDR3 DNA follows: TGCGCCAGCAGTAGGCGGGGAATCATAGCGGGAGGGCCAGGGGAGACCCAGTACTTC. Translated, it gives CASSRRGIIAGGPGETQYF.

The V gene is TRBV18, the J gene TRBJ1-2, with D hard to call. This CDR3 has 14 residues. The V end lost 3 bases, the J end lost 0 bases, and 8 bases lay between the germline ends. The germline V gene has CDR1 KGHSH and CDR2 LQKENI. CDR3 sequence (DNA): TGTGCCAGCTCACCGGTCCGGACTAACTATGGCTACACCTTC. This encodes CASSPVRTNYGYTF.

This clonotype showed up many times. The chain joins TRBV29-1 to TRBJ2-7; 11 positions match TRBD2. Germline trimming cut 7 bases from V and 6 bases from J; bases unmatched to any gene: 11. CDR1 and CDR2 from the germline V gene are SQVTM and ANQGSEA. CDR3 size: 14 residues. The CDR3: CSAGTSGLKGEQYF. The CDR3 nucleotides are TGCAGCGCCGGGACTAGCGGCCTTAAGGGCGAGCAGTACTTC.

Ten or more counts support this clonotype. This sequence joins TRBV2 and TRBJ1-2; D is ambiguous. This CDR3 is 12 amino acids long. Trimming left V 6 bases short and J 4 bases short, with 9 bases between. CDR1 and CDR2 from the germline V gene are SNHLY and FYNNEI. CDR3 DNA: TGTGCCAGCAGCCGCAGTAGCTATGGCTACACCTTC. Translation gives CASSRSSYGYTF.

This clonotype was counted at least ten times. The V and J genes are TRBV12-3 or TRBV12-4 and TRBJ2-2, with D possibly matching TRBD1 (6 bases). Between the trimmed V and J ends, which lost 5 bases and 5 bases, there was a span of 15 bases. The CDR3 has 15 residues. CDR3 protein: CASSPPTGRTGELFF. The CDR3 nucleotides are TGTGCCAGCAGTCCACCGACAGGAAGGACCGGGGAGCTGTTTTTT.

V usage is TRBV30 and J usage is TRBJ1-2, with 12 nucleotides matching TRBD1. After removal of 8 bases from V and 1 base from J, the junction contained 2 bases not matched to a gene. The CDR3 consists of 13 residues. Germline CDR1 is GTSNPN and CDR2 is SVGIG (reference sequence). The CDR3: CAGDRGLNYGYTF. CDR3 bases: TGTGCCGGGGACAGGGGGCTTAACTATGGCTACACCTTC.

V gene TRBV25-1 combines with J gene TRBJ1-6; no clear D gene. Trimming shortened V by 6 bases and J by 7 bases, and 16 bases separated the two germline ends. CDR1 is MGHDK, CDR2 SYGVNS, per germline. The CDR3 is 15 amino acids. The CDR3 nucleotides read TGTGCCAGCAGCGACCCGGGCCAGATAAATTCACCCCTCCACTTT. Protein sequence: CASSDPGQINSPLHF.

The chain joins TRBV28 to TRBJ2-7; D might be TRBD2 (5 bases). The CDR3 is 15 residues long. Germline CDR1 reads MDHEN; CDR2 reads SYDVKM. V was trimmed by 10 bases and J by 5 bases, leaving 24 bases between them. The CDR3 DNA follows: TGTGCCAACACAACCCTCCCTGGGAGCGTCCACGAGCAGTACGTC. This translates into CANTTLPGSVHEQYV.